This is a list of T cell receptor beta chains from one sample in a study of T cell changes during pregnancy in multiple sclerosis. Libraries were prepared by immunoSEQ multiplex PCR; TCRdb keeps only in-frame clonotypes and omits some of them. The repertoire holds tens of thousands of clones, with roughly 93% as singletons. Sequenced material: CD8+ T cells from peripheral blood mononuclear cells, taken in the second trimester of pregnancy. Every receptor here comes from a female donor with multiple sclerosis, enrolled in a pregnancy study. CDR3s leave out the opening cysteine and the closing phenylalanine or tryptophan. D genes are given only for firm matches. Rows give clone size only sometimes, using once, few, many, or a class for an expanded clone.

j_call v_call clone_size d_call cdr3_aa
TRBJ2-7 TRBV9 - TRBD2 ASSPASGGTYSYEQY
TRBJ2-3 TRBV28 - - ASSLYQGAVETQY
TRBJ2-7 TRBV5-5 - TRBD1 ASSLDRGQGRSYEQY
TRBJ2-1 TRBV30 - TRBD2 AWSVLAGYNEQF
TRBJ1-2 TRBV27 - - ASSSSTELANYGYT
TRBJ1-1 TRBV6-5 few TRBD1 ASSPTGGNTEAF
TRBJ2-7 TRBV5-1 - TRBD1 ASSLAPGTAFFAYEQY
TRBJ1-2 TRBV9 - - ASSPEGPGYYPYGYT
TRBJ1-3 TRBV27 - - ARGRAPGNTIY
TRBJ2-5 TRBV15 once - AHGVETQY
TRBJ2-7 TRBV13 - TRBD2 ASSSRKSTSGGPSSYEQY
TRBJ2-1 TRBV6-5 - TRBD2 ASSSGLAGYNEQF
TRBJ2-2 TRBV6-4 few TRBD2 ASSDSGTSNTGELF
TRBJ1-1 TRBV29-1 - TRBD1 SVPGQVNTEAF
TRBJ2-7 TRBV7-9 - TRBD1 ASSQPGTGTYEQY
TRBJ1-5 TRBV7-9 - TRBD1 ASSQQGQENQPQH
TRBJ1-5 TRBV5-8 - - ASSLVGEPQH